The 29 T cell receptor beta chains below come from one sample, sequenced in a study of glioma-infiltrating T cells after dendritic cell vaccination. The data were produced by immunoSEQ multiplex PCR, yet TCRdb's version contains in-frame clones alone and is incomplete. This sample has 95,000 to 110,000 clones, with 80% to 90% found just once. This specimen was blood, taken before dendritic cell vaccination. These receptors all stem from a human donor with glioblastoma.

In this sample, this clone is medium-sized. The CDR3 DNA sequence: TGTGCCAGTAATGTTAATCAGGAGAACACTGAAGCTTTCTTT. It encodes CASNVNQENTEAFF. V gene TRBV19 combines with J gene TRBJ1-1; D ambiguous. The V end lost 7 bases, the J end lost 1 base, and 13 bases lay between the germline ends. Germline V lookup: CDR1 LNHDA, CDR2 SQIVND (reference sequence). This CDR3 is 14 amino acids long.

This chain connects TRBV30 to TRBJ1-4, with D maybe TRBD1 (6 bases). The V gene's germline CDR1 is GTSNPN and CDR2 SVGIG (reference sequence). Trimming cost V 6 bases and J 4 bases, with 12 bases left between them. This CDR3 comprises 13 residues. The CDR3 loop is CACGGANNEKLFF. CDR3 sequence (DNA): TGTGCCTGCGGGGGGGCGAATAATGAAAAACTGTTTTTT.

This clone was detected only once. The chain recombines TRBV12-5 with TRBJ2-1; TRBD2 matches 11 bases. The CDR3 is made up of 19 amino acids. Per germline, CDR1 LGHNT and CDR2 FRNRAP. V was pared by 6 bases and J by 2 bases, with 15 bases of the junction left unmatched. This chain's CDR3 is CASGYPTSGAGRAYNEQFF. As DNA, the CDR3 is TGTGCTAGTGGCTACCCGACTAGCGGGGCCGGGCGCGCCTACAATGAGCAGTTCTTC.

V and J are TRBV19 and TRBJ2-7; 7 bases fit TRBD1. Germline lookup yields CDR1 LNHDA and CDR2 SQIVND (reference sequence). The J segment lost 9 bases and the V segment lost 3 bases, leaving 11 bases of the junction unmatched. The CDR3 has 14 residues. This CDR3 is CASSIGDRSTRQYF. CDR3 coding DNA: TGTGCCAGTAGTATCGGGGACAGATCTACGAGGCAGTACTTC. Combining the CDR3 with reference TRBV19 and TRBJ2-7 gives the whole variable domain DGGITQSPKYLFRKEGQNVTLSCEQNLNHDAMYWYRQDPGQGLRLIYYSQIVNDFQKGDIAEGYSVSREKKESFPLTVTSAQKNPTAFYLCASSIGDRSTRQYFGPGTRLTVT.

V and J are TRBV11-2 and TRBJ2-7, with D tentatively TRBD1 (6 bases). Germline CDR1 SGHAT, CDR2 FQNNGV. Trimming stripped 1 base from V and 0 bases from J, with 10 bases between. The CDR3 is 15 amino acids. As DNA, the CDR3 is TGTGCCAGCAGCTTAGTGGGGGCCCCCTCCTACGAGCAGTACTTC. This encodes CASSLVGAPSYEQYF.

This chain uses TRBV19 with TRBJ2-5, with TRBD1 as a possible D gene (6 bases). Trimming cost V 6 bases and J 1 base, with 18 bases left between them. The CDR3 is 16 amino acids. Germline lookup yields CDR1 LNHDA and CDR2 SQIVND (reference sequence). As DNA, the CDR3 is TGTGCCAGTAGAACGGCGGACAGCGATTCCCAAGAGACCCAGTACTTC. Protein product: CASRTADSDSQETQYF.

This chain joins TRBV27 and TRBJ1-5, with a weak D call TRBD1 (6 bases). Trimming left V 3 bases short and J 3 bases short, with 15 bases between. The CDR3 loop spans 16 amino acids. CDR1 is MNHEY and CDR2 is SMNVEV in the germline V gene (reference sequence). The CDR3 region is CASSFGPGQNNQPQHF. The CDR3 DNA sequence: TGTGCCAGCAGTTTTGGGCCCGGACAGAACAATCAGCCCCAGCATTTT.

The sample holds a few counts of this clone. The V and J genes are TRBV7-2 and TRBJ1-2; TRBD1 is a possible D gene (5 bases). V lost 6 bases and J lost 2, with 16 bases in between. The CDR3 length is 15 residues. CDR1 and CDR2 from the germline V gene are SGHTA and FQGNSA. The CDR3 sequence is CASSSQQATNYGYTF. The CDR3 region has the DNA TGTGCCAGCAGTTCACAACAGGCAACCAACTATGGCTACACCTTC.

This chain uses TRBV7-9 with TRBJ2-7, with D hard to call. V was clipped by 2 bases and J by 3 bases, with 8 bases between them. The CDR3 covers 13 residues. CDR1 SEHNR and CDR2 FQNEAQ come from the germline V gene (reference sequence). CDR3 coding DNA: TGTGCCAGCAGCTTAAACGGCGGCTACGAGCAGTACTTC. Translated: CASSLNGGYEQYF.

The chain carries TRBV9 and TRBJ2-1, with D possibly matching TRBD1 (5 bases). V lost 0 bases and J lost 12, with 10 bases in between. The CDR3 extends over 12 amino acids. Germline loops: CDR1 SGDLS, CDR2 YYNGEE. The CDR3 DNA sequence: TGTGCCAGCAGCGTAGCAAGGGGCCGGCAGTTCTTC. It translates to CASSVARGRQFF.

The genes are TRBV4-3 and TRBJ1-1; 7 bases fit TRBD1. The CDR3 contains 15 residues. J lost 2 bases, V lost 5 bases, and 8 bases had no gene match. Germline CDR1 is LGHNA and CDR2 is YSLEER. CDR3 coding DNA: TGCGCCAGCAGCGTTAACAGGGGATTTAACACTGAAGCTTTCTTT. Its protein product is CASSVNRGFNTEAFF.

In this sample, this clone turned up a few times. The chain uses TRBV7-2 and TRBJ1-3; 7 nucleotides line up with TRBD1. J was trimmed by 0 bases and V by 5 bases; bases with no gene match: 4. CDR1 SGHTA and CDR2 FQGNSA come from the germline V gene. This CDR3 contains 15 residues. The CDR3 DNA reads TGTGCCAGCAGCCTAGGGACAGACTCTGGAAACACCATATATTTT. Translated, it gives CASSLGTDSGNTIYF.

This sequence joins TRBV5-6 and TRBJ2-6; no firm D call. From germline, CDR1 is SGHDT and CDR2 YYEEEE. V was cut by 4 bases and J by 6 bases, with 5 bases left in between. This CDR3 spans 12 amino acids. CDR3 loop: CASSPLANVLTF. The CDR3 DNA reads TGTGCCAGCAGCCCCCTGGCCAACGTCCTGACTTTC. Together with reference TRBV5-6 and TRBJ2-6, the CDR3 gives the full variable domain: DAGVTQSPTHLIKTRGQQVTLRCSPKSGHDTVSWYQQALGQGPQFIFQYYEEEERQRGNFPDRFSGHQFPNYSSELNVNALLLGDSALYLCASSPLANVLTFGAGSRLTVL.

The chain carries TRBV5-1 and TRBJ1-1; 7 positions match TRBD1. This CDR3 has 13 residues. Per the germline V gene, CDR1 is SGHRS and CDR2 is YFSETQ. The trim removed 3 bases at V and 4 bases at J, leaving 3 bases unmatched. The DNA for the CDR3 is TGCGCCAGCAGCTGGGCAGGGGGCACTGAAGCTTTCTTT. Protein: CASSWAGGTEAFF.

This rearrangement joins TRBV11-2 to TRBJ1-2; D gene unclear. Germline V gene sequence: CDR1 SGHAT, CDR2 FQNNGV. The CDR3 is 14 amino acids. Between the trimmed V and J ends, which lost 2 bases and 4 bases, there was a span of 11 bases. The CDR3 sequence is CASSLSTGSYGYTF. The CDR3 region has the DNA TGTGCCAGCAGCTTATCGACGGGGTCCTATGGCTACACCTTC. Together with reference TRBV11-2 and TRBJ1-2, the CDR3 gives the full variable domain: EAGVAQSPRYKIIEKRQSVAFWCNPISGHATLYWYQQILGQGPKLLIQFQNNGVVDDSQLPKDRFSAERLKGVDSTLKIQPAKLEDSAVYLCASSLSTGSYGYTFGSGTRLTVV.

The CDR3 region has the DNA TGCGCCAGCAGCTTGTATCCGGGGACTGAAGCTTTCTTT. It is translated as CASSLYPGTEAFF. The rearrangement joins TRBV5-1 to TRBJ1-1, with D uncertain. The CDR3 runs to 13 residues. V dropped 1 base and J dropped 5 bases, with 9 bases sitting between them. Germline lookup yields CDR1 SGHRS and CDR2 YFSETQ.

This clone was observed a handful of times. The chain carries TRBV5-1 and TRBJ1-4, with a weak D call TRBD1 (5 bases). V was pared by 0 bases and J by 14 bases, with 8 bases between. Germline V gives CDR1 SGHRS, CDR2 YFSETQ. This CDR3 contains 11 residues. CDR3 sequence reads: CASSLGGTLFF. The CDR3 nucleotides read TGCGCCAGCAGCTTGGGCGGGACTCTGTTTTTT.

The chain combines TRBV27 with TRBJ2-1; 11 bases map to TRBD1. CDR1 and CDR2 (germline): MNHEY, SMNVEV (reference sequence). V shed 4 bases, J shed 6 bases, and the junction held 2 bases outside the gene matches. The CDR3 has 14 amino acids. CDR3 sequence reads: CASSSGTGGNEQFF. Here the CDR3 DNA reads TGTGCCAGCAGTTCCGGGACAGGGGGCAATGAGCAGTTCTTC.

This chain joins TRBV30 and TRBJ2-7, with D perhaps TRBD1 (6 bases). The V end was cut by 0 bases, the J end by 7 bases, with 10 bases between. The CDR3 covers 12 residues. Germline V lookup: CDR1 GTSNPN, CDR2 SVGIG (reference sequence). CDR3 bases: TGTGCCTGGAGTGTCTACAGGGAAGAGCAGTACTTC. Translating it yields CAWSVYREEQYF.

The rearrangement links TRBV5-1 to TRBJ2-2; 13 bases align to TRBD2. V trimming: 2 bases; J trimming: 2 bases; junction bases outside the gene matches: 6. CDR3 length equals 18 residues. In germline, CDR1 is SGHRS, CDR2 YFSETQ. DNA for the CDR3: TGCGCCAGCAGCTTACCTCGGACTAGCGGGAGAAACACCGGGGAGCTGTTTTTT. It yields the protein CASSLPRTSGRNTGELFF.

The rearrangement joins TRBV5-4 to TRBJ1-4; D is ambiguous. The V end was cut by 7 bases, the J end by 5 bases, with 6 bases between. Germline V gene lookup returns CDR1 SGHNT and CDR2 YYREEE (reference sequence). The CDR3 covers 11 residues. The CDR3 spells CASLENEKLFF. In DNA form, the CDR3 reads TGTGCCAGCCTAGAAAATGAAAAACTGTTTTTT.

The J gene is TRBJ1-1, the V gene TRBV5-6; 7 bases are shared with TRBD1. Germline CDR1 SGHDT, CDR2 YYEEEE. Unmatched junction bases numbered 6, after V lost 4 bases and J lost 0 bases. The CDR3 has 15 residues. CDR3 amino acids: CASSPRQGLNTEAFF. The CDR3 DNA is TGTGCCAGCAGCCCTCGACAGGGCCTGAACACTGAAGCTTTCTTT.

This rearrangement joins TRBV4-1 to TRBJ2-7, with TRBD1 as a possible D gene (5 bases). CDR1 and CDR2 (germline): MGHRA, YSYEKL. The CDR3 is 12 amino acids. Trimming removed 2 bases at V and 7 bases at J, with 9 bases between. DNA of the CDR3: TGCGCCAGCAGCCAACCCCAGGGAGAGCAGTACTTC. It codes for CASSQPQGEQYF.

The CDR3 protein is CASSRDTLRQGYETQYF. Written as DNA, the CDR3 is TGCGCCAGCAGCCGAGATACTTTAAGACAGGGATATGAGACCCAGTACTTC. The V and J genes are TRBV4-1 and TRBJ2-5; 7 bases map to TRBD1. The CDR3 covers 17 residues. Germline CDR1 MGHRA, CDR2 YSYEKL. The V and J ends lost 4 bases and 5 bases, in that order; junction bases with no gene match: 16.

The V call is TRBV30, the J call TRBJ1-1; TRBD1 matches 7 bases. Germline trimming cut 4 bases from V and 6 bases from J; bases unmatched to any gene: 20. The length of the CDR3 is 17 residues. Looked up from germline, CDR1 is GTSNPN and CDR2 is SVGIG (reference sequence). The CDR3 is CAWKREEGKLTGSEAFF. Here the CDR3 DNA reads TGTGCCTGGAAAAGGGAGGAAGGGAAACTGACAGGGTCTGAAGCTTTCTTT.

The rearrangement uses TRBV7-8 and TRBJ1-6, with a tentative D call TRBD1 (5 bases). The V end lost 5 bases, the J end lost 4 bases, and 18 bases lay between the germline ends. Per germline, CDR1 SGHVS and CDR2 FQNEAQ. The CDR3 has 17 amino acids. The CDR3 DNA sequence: TGTGCCAGCAGCAGGGGCCTCCGGGAGGGTTATAATTCACCCCTCCACTTT. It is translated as CASSRGLREGYNSPLHF.

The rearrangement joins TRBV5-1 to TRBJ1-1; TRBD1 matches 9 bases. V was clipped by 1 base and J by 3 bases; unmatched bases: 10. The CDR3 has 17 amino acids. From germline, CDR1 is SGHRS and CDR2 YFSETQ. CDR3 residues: CASSLSSPGTGYTEAFF. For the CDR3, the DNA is TGCGCCAGCAGCTTGTCATCTCCCGGGACAGGGTACACTGAAGCTTTCTTT.

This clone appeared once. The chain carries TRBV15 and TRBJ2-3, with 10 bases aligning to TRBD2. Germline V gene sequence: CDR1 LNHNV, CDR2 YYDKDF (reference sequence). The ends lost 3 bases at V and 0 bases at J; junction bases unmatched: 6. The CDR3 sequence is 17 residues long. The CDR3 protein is CATSSGLAGASTDTQYF. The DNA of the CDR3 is TGTGCCACCAGCAGTGGGCTAGCGGGGGCTAGCACAGATACGCAGTATTTT. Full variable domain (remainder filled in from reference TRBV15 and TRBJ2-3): DAMVIQNPRYQVTQFGKPVTLSCSQTLNHNVMYWYQQKSSQAPKLLFHYYDKDFNNEADTPDNFQSRRPNTSFCFLDIRSPGLGDTAMYLCATSSGLAGASTDTQYFGPGTRLTVL.

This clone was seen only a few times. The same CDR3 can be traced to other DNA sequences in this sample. The CDR3 sequence is CASSLRQGNQPQHF. The CDR3 DNA follows: TGTGCCAGCAGTTTAAGACAGGGCAATCAGCCCCAGCATTTT. This rearrangement joins TRBV27 to TRBJ1-5; weak D call: TRBD1 (6 bases). Trimming took off 2 bases at V and 2 bases at J, with 7 bases between the two ends. The V gene's germline CDR1 is MNHEY and CDR2 SMNVEV (reference sequence). The CDR3 is 14 residues long.